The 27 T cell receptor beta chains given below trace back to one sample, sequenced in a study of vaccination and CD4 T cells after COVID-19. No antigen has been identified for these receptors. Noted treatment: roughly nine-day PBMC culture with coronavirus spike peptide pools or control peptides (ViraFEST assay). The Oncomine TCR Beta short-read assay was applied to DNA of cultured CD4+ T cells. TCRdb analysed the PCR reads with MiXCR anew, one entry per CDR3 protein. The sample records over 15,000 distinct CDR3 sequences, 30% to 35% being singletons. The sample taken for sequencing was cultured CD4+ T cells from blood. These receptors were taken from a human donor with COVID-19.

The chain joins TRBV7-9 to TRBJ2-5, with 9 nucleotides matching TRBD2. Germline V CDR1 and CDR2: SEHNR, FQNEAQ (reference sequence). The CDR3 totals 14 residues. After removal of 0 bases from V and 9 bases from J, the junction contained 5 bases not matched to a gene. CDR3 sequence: CASSLASAGGAQYF. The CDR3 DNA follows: TGTGCCAGCAGCTTAGCGTCCGCGGGGGGGGCCCAGTACTTC. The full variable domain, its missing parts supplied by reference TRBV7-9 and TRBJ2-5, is DTGVSQNPRHKITKRGQNVTFRCDPISEHNRLYWYRQTLGQGPEFLTYFQNEAQLEKSRLLSDRFSAERPKGSFSTLEIQRTEQGDSAMYLCASSLASAGGAQYFGPGTRLLVL.

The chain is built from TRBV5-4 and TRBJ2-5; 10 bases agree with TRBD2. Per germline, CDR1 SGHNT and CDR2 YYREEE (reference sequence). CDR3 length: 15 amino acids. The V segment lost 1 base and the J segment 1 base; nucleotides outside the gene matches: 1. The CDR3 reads CASSLTSGAQETQYF. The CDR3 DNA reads TGTGCCAGCAGCTTGACTAGCGGGGCCCAAGAGACCCAGTACTTC.

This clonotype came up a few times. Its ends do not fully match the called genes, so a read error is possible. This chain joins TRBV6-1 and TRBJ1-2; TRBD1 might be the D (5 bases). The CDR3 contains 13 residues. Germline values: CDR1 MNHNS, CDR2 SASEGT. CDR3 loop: CASREAGNYGYTF. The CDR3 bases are TGTGCCAGCAGGGAAGCAGGGAACTATGGCTACACCTTC.

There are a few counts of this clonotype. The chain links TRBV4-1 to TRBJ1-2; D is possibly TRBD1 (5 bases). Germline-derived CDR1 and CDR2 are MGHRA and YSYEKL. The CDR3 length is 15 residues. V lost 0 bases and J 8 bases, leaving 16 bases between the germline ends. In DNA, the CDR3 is TGCGCCAGCAGCCAAGAAGGAGGGGCACCGCCCGGCTACACCTTC. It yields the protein CASSQEGGAPPGYTF.

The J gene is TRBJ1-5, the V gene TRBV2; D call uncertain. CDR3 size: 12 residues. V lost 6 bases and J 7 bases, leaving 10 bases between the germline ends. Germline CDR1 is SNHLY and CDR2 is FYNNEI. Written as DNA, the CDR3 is TGTGCCAGCAGGAGGGTTTCCCAGCCCCAGCATTTT. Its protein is CASRRVSQPQHF.

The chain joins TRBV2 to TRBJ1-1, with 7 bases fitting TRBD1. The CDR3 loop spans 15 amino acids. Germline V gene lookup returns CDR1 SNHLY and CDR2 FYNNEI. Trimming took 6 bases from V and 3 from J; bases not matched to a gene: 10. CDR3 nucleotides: TGTGCCAGCAGCGTAGTTGGCCAGGGGGACACTGAAGCTTTCTTT. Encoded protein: CASSVVGQGDTEAFF.

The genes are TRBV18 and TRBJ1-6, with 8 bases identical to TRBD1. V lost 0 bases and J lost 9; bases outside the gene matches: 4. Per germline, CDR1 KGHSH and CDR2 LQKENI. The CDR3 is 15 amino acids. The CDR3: CASSPPTGDRSPLHF. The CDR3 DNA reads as TGTGCCAGCTCACCACCGACAGGGGATCGTTCACCCCTCCACTTT.

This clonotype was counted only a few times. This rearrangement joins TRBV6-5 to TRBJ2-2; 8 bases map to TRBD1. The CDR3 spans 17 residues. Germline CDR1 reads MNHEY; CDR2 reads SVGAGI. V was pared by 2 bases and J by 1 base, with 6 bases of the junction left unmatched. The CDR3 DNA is TGTGCCAGCAGTTACCCCTCCGGGACAGGGAACACCGGGGAGCTGTTTTTT. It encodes CASSYPSGTGNTGELFF.

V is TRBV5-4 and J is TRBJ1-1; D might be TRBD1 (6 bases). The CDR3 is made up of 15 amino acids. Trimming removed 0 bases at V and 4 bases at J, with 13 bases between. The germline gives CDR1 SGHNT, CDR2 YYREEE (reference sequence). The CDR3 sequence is CASSLDSGTRTEAFF. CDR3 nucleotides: TGTGCCAGCAGCTTGGATTCTGGGACACGCACTGAAGCTTTCTTT.

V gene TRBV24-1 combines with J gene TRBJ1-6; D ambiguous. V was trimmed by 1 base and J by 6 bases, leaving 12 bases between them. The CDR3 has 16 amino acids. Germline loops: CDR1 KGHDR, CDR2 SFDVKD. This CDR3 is CATSDFRGRSNSPLHF. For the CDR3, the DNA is TGTGCCACCAGTGATTTTCGAGGACGGAGTAATTCACCCCTCCACTTT.

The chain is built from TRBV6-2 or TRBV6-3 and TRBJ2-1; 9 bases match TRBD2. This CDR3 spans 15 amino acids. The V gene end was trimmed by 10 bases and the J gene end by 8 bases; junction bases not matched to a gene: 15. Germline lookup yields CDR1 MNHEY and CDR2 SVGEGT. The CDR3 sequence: CATKEWRGGLDEQFF. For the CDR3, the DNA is TGTGCCACCAAAGAGTGGCGGGGGGGCCTCGATGAGCAGTTCTTC.

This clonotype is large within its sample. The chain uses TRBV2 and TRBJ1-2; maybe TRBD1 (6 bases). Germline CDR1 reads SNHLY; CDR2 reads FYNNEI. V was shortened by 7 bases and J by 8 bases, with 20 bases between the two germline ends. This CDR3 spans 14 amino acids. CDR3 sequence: CASTRPVPGDGYTF. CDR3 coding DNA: TGTGCCAGCACCCGCCCGGTCCCAGGGGACGGCTACACCTTC.

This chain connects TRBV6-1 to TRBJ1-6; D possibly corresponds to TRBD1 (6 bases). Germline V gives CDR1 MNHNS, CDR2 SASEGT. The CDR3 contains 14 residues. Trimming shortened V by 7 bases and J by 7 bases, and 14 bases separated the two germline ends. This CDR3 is CASTIQGSNSPLHF. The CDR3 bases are TGTGCCAGCACTATACAGGGATCGAATTCACCCCTCCACTTT.

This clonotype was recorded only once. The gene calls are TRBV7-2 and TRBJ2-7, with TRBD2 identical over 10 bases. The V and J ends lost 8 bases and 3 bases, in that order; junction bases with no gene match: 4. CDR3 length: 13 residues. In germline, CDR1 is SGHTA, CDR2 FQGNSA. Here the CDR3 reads CASSASGGYEQYF. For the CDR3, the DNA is TGTGCCAGCTCGGCTAGCGGGGGCTACGAGCAGTACTTC. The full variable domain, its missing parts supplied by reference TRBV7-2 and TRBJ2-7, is GAGVSQSPSNKVTEKGKDVELRCDPISGHTALYWYRQSLGQGLEFLIYFQGNSAPDKSGLPSDRFSAERTGGSVSTLTIQRTQQEDSAVYLCASSASGGYEQYFGPGTRLTVT.

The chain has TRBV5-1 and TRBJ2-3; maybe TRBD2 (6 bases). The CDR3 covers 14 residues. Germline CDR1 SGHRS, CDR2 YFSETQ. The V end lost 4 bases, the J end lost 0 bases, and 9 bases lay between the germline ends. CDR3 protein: CASSRGLSTDTQYF. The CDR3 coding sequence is TGCGCCAGCAGCCGGGGACTTAGCACAGATACGCAGTATTTT.

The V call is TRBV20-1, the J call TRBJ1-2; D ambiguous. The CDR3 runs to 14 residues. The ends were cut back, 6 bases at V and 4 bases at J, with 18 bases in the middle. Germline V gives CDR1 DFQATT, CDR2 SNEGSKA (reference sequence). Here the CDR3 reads CSAPRPMEGYGYTF. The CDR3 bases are TGCAGTGCCCCCCGACCGATGGAGGGCTATGGCTACACCTTC.

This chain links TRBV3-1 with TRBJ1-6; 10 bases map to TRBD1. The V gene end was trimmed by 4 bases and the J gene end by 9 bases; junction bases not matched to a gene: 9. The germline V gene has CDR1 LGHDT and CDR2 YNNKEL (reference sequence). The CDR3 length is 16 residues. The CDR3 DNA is TGTGCCAGCAGCCCGGACGGGACAGGGGAGGCTTCACCCCTCCACTTT. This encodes CASSPDGTGEASPLHF.

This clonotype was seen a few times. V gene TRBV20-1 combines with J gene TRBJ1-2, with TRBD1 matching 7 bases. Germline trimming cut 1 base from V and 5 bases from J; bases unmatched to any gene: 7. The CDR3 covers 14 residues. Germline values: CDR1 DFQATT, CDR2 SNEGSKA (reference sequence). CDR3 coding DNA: TGCAGTGCTAGAGGCAGGGGGACGTGGTATGGCTACACCTTC. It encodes CSARGRGTWYGYTF.

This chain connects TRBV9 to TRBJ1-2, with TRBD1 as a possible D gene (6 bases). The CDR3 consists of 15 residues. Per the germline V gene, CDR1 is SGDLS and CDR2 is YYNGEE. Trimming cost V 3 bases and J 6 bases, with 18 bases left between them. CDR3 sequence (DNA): TGTGCCAGCAGCGAGATAAGGGGGTTTAATAATGGCTACACCTTC. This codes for CASSEIRGFNNGYTF.

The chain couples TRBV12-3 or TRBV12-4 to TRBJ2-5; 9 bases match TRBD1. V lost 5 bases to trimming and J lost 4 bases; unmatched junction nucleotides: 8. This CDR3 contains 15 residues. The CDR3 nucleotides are TGTGCCAGCAGTCTCACCGGGACAGGGAGAGAGACCCAGTACTTC. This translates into CASSLTGTGRETQYF.

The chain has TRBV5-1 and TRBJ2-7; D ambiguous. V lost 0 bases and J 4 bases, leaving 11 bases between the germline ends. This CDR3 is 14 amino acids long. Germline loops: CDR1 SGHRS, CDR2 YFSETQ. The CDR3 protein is CASSLDQTSYEQYF. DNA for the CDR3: TGCGCCAGCAGCTTGGACCAGACCAGTTACGAGCAGTACTTC. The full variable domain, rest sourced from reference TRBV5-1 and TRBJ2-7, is KAGVTQTPRYLIKTRGQQVTLSCSPISGHRSVSWYQQTPGQGLQFLFEYFSETQRNKGNFPGRFSGRQFSNSRSEMNVSTLELGDSALYLCASSLDQTSYEQYFGPGTRLTVT.

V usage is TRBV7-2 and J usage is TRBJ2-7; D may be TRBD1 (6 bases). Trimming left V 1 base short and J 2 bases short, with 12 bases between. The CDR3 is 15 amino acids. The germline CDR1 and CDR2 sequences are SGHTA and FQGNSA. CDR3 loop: CASSLVDSTPYEQYF. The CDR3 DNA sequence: TGTGCCAGCAGCTTAGTGGACAGCACCCCCTACGAGCAGTACTTC. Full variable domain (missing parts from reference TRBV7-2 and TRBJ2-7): GAGVSQSPSNKVTEKGKDVELRCDPISGHTALYWYRQSLGQGLEFLIYFQGNSAPDKSGLPSDRFSAERTGGSVSTLTIQRTQQEDSAVYLCASSLVDSTPYEQYFGPGTRLTVT.

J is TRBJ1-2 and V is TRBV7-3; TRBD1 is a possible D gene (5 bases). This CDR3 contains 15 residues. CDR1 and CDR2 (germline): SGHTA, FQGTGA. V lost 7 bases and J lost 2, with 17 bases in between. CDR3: CASNFLGGGNYGYTF. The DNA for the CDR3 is TGTGCCAGCAACTTCCTTGGGGGAGGAAACTATGGCTACACCTTC.

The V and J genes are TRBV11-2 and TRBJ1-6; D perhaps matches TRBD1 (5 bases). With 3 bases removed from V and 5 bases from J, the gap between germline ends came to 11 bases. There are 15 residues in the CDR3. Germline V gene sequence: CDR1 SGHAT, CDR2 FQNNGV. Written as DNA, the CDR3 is TGTGCCAGCAGCTTTGCCGGGACTAATAATTCACCCCTCCACTTT. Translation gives CASSFAGTNNSPLHF.

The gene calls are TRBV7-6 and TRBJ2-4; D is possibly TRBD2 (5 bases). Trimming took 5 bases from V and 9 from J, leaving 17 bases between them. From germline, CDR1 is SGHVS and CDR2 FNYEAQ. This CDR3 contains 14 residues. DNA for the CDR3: TGTGCCAGCAGCCGATCGGCATCGGCGGGCATTCAGTACTTC. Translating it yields CASSRSASAGIQYF.

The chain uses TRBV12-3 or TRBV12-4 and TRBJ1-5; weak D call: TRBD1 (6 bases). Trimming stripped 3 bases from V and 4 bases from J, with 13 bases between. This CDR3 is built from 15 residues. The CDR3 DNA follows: TGTGCCAGCAGTTTGGCGGGGGGGCAGAATCAGCCCCAGCATTTT. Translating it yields CASSLAGGQNQPQHF.

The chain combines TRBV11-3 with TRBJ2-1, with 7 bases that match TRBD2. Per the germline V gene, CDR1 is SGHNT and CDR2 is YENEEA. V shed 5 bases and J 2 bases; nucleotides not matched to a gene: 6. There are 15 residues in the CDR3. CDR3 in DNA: TGTGCCAGCAGCCCTACAGCGGGGCCCTACAATGAGCAGTTCTTC. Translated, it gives CASSPTAGPYNEQFF.